A selection of T cell receptor beta chains follows, all from one sample in a study of T cell changes during pregnancy in multiple sclerosis. The assay was immunoSEQ multiplex PCR, and TCRdb's table has in-frame clones only and misses some. Here the sample spans tens of thousands of clones, 93% being singletons. Source: CD8+ T cells from peripheral blood mononuclear cells, taken in the second trimester of pregnancy. The receptor source for this set is a female donor with multiple sclerosis, enrolled in a pregnancy study. Each CDR3 is given with its conserved first and last residue.

>TRBJ1-6|TRBV5-6
CASSSTGTGVGSPLHF
>TRBJ1-5|TRBV19
CASKPTHFDRIRDQPQHF
>TRBJ2-3|TRBV19
CASSIEWGAGGTDTQYF
>TRBJ1-2|TRBV7-6
CASSPGPDTNYGYTF
>TRBJ1-5|TRBV19
CASRTENQPQHF
>TRBJ1-1|TRBV4-2
CASSQGGNTEAFF
>TRBJ2-7|TRBV6-1
CASSDGPTALTGYEQYF
>TRBJ2-1|TRBV19
CASSIEGASDEQFF
>TRBJ2-1|TRBV4-1
CATTGRLAGGLNEQFF
>TRBJ2-1|TRBV29-1
CSVEGISGLSYNEQFF
>TRBJ2-1|TRBV7-6
CASSLLAGGRNEQFF